This T cell receptor (beta chain) came from a study of vaccination and CD4 T cells after COVID-19. A word on this clonotype: Its antigen is still unknown.

The J segment lost 2 bases and the V segment lost 1 base, leaving 12 bases of the junction unmatched. The CDR3 is made up of 18 amino acids. Germline V lookup: CDR1 SGHTA, CDR2 FQGNSA. An Oncomine TCR Beta short-read assay was used to sequence the DNA from cultured CD4+ T cells. TCRdb re-called the PCR reads through MiXCR, storing one row per CDR3 protein. The sample records about 13,000 distinct CDR3 sequences, 40% to 60% being singletons. Treatment: approximately 11-day PBMC culture with coronavirus spike peptide pools or control peptides (ViraFEST assay). The chain joins TRBV7-2 to TRBJ2-7; 9 bases line up with TRBD2. The origin of this receptor is a human donor who had recovered from COVID-19. The sequenced sample consisted of CD4+ T cells from blood, cultured in vitro. The DNA of the CDR3 is TGTGCCAGCAGCTTAGGAGTCGCCCGCGCGGGAGGGCCCTACGAGCAGTACTTC. Amino acids: CASSLGVARAGGPYEQYF.